This TCR beta chain was obtained from a study of T cells in Graves' hyperthyroidism and ophthalmopathy. RNA transcripts provided the source from which TCR beta CDR3 regions were amplified. In the first-round RT-PCR of the TCR CDR3, the HTBI primer set was used. Each CDR3 protein gets one entry after TCRdb re-called the multiplex PCR reads with MiXCR. The repertoire holds some 600,000 distinct CDR3 sequences, 35% to 55% seen once, with 8.2% in the top ten. The V end was cut by 6 bases, the J end by 0 bases, with 12 bases between. The CDR3 is made up of 15 amino acids. Germline V gene data show CDR1 as LNHDA and CDR2 as SQIVND (reference sequence). On this clonotype: Its antigen is not known.

Study-level findings and limits: It was a median about 6 months before onset that the model predicted ophthalmopathy. A 13 V-J signature model discriminated ophthalmopathy versus stable hyperthyroidism.

Absent ophthalmopathy progression within 18 months defined stable Graves' hyperthyroidism. Disease duration under 2 months; hyperthyroidism patients were aged 18 to 65. This TCR derives from a woman under 30 with Graves' hyperthyroidism. The chain has TRBV19 and TRBJ1-5; no reliable D call. Specimen: peripheral blood or thyroid tissue (not recorded which). The CDR3 DNA reads TGTGCCAGTAGCGGAAGGCTTCATAGCAATCAGCCCCAGCATTTT. Translated, it gives CASSGRLHSNQPQHF.